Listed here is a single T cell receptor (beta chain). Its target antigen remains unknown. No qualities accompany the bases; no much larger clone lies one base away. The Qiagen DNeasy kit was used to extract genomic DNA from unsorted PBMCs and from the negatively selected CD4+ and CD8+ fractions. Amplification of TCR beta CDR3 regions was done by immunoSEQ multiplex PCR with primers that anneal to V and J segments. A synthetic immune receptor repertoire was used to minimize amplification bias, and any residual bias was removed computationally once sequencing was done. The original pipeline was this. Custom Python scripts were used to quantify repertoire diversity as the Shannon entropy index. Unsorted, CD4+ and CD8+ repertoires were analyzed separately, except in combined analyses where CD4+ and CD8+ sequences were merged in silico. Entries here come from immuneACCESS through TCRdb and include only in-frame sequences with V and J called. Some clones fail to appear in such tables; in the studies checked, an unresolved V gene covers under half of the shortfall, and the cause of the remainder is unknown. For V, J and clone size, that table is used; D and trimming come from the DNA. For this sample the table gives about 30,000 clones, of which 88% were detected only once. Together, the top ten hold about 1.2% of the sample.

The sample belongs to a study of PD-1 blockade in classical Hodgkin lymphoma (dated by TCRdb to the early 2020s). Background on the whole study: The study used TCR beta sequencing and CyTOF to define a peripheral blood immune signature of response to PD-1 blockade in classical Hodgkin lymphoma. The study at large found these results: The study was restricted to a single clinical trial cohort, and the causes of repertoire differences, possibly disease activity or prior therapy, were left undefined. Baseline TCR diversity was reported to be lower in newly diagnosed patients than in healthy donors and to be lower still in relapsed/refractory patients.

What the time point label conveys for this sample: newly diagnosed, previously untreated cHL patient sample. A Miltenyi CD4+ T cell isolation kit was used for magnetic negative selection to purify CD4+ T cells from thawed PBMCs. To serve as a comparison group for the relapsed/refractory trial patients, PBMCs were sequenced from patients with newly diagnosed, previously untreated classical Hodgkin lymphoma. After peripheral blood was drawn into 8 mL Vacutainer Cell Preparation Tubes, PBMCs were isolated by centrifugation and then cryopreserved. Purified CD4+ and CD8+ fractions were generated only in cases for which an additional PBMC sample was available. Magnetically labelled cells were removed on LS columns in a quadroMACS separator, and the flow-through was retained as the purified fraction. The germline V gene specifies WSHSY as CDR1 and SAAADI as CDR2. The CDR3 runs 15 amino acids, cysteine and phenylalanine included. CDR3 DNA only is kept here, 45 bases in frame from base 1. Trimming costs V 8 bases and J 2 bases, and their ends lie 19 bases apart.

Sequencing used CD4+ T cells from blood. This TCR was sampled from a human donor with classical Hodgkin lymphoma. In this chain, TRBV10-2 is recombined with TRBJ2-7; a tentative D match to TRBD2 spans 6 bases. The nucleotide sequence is TGCGCCAGCGGGGAAAAGGGAGGAGGAACCTACGAGCAGTACTTC. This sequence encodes CASGEKGGGTYEQYF.